This T cell receptor (beta chain) was retrieved from a study of cytomegalovirus exposure and HLA in healthy donors. Broader study findings: Cytomegalovirus association was assigned to about 180 TCR beta chains.

Amplification used 60 Vbeta primers and 13 Jbeta primers. Only in-frame clones appear in the TCRdb table, and some are missing; sequencing was by immunoSEQ multiplex PCR. The sample lists about 110,000 clones, around 70% occurring once. Germline-derived CDR1 and CDR2 are SGHTA and FQGTGA. The V end lost 5 bases, the J end lost 2 bases, and 17 bases lay between the germline ends. The CDR3 has 16 amino acids. As to this clone: Its antigen is unidentified.

The sequencing sample was made of PBMCs. This sequence originates from a man aged 30 to 39 in good health and CMV-seronegative. V gene TRBV7-3 combines with J gene TRBJ2-3, with D maybe TRBD1 (6 bases). DNA for the CDR3: TGTGCCAGCAGCCCCCAGGGTCGGACAGACACAGATACGCAGTATTTT. Amino acid sequence: CASSPQGRTDTDTQYF. Full variable domain (outside the CDR3, taken from reference TRBV7-3 and TRBJ2-3): GAGVSQTPSNKVTEKGKYVELRCDPISGHTALYWYRQSLGQGPEFLIYFQGTGAADDSGLPNDRFFAVRPEGSVSTLKIQRTERGDSAVYLCASSPQGRTDTDTQYFGPGTRLTVL.